The TCR beta chain described here comes from a study of T cell responses to AZD1222 COVID-19 vaccine. Study-level points and caveats: Repertoires were obtained solely post-peak T cell response. Vaccine-associated CD4 TCRs spanned spike, dominant at 160-218 and 743-854.

About this clone: Its antigen is undetermined.

The assay was immunoSEQ multiplex PCR, and TCRdb's table has in-frame clones only and misses some. Here the sample spans just over 150,000 clones, 90% being singletons. The V and J ends lost 0 bases and 0 bases respectively, with 3 bases between them. CDR3 length: 14 residues. The V gene's germline CDR1 is SGHVS and CDR2 FQNEAQ. This sequence originates from an adult in good health. The material sequenced was peripheral blood, taken on day 0 of AZD1222 vaccination. This sequence joins TRBV7-8 and TRBJ1-3; unclear D gene. The CDR3 loop reads CASSLANSGNTIYF. CDR3 nucleotides: TGTGCCAGCAGCTTAGCGAACTCTGGAAACACCATATATTTT.